The 31 T cell receptor beta chains listed next were all sequenced from one sample in a study of cytomegalovirus exposure and HLA in healthy donors. PCR primers comprised 60 Vbeta and 13 Jbeta primers. Here immunoSEQ multiplex PCR was the method, and the copy in TCRdb shows in-frame clones only, minus some. This table has roughly 200,000 clones, more than 60% appearing once. The sample comprised PBMCs. These receptors were collected from a woman in her sixties or seventies in good health and CMV-seropositive.

The sample holds one count of this clone. The same CDR3 also results from other DNA sequences found in this sample. The chain has TRBV9 and TRBJ1-1, with D possibly being TRBD1 (5 bases). CDR3 size: 14 residues. Germline V CDR1 and CDR2: SGDLS, YYNGEE. V was shortened by 0 bases and J by 3 bases, with 9 bases between the two germline ends. The CDR3 reads CASSVAGGDTEAFF. CDR3 nucleotide sequence: TGTGCCAGCAGCGTAGCCGGGGGTGACACTGAAGCTTTCTTT.

This clone has a single count. The genes are TRBV5-6 and TRBJ2-7; TRBD1 aligns across 9 bases. CDR1 is SGHDT and CDR2 is YYEEEE in the germline V gene. This CDR3 has 17 amino acids. V shed 4 bases and J 4 bases; nucleotides not matched to a gene: 15. The CDR3 sequence is CASSVGVLQGALYEQYF. CDR3 coding DNA: TGTGCCAGCAGCGTTGGGGTTTTACAGGGGGCGCTGTACGAGCAGTACTTC.

This chain connects TRBV15 to TRBJ1-5; 9 bases are a match to TRBD1. Germline V gene lookup returns CDR1 LNHNV and CDR2 YYDKDF (reference sequence). The V and J ends lost 0 bases and 6 bases, in that order; junction bases with no gene match: 3. The length of the CDR3 is 15 residues. Here the CDR3 reads CATSREQGAGQPQHF. The CDR3, as DNA: TGTGCCACCAGCAGAGAACAGGGGGCCGGTCAGCCCCAGCATTTT.

This clone came up once. This chain uses TRBV11-3 with TRBJ2-2; D may be TRBD2 (6 bases). Per the germline V gene, CDR1 is SGHNT and CDR2 is YENEEA. V gave up 3 bases and J gave up 0 bases, with 11 bases separating them. The CDR3 extends over 16 amino acids. This chain's CDR3 is CASSFISGTNTGELFF. CDR3 in DNA: TGTGCCAGCAGCTTTATTAGCGGCACGAACACCGGGGAGCTGTTTTTT.

This CDR3 reads CASSSTRGAAEAFF. The CDR3 DNA follows: TGTGCCAGCAGCTCAACCCGGGGGGCAGCTGAAGCTTTCTTT. The chain employs TRBV7-3 and TRBJ1-1, with a weak D call TRBD1 (6 bases). Germline lookup yields CDR1 SGHTA and CDR2 FQGTGA. The CDR3 has 14 amino acids. The germline V and J ends were trimmed by 4 bases and 6 bases, with 15 bases remaining between them.

The V gene is TRBV28, the J gene TRBJ1-5, with TRBD1 matching 11 bases. With V trimmed by 7 bases and J by 11 bases, 10 bases remained unmatched. Germline V gives CDR1 MDHEN, CDR2 SYDVKM. The CDR3 is 14 residues long. The CDR3 protein is CASTYGTGGLSQHF. CDR3 sequence (DNA): TGTGCCAGCACTTACGGGACAGGGGGTCTGTCCCAGCATTTT.

Comment on this clone: One junction end disagrees with the germline gene, perhaps due to a read error. This sequence joins TRBV7-7 and TRBJ2-5; maybe TRBD1 (5 bases). This CDR3 region has 15 residues. The germline V gene has CDR1 SSHAT and CDR2 FNYEAQ (reference sequence). Here the CDR3 DNA reads TGTGCTAGCAGCTTAGGCGGTGTAGCAGGGGAGACCCAGTACTTC. This gives the protein CASSLGGVAGETQYF.

This clone was found once. V usage is TRBV4-3 and J usage is TRBJ2-1, with TRBD2 matching over 9 bases. The J segment lost 3 bases and the V segment lost 0 bases, leaving 6 bases of the junction unmatched. CDR1 LGHNA and CDR2 YSLEER come from the germline V gene. CDR3 length: 17 residues. As DNA, the CDR3 is TGCGCCAGCAGCCAAGATACGACTAGCGGTATCTACAATGAGCAGTTCTTC. Residues: CASSQDTTSGIYNEQFF.

The V call is TRBV6-5, the J call TRBJ2-7; 8 bases are a match to TRBD2. From germline, CDR1 is MNHEY and CDR2 SVGAGI. The CDR3 length is 13 residues. With V trimmed by 5 bases and J by 6 bases, 6 bases remained unmatched. CDR3 sequence: CASSDGTRGEQYF. The DNA of the CDR3 is TGTGCCAGCAGTGATGGGACTAGGGGCGAGCAGTACTTC.

CDR3 amino acids: CASRATGTGKGYTF. The DNA for the CDR3 is TGTGCCAGTAGAGCAACCGGGACAGGGAAGGGCTACACCTTC. The chain joins TRBV19 to TRBJ1-2, with 9 bases identical to TRBD1. Trimming at V came to 6 bases and at J to 8 bases, leaving 10 bases not matched to a gene. This CDR3 has 14 amino acids. Germline CDR1 and CDR2: LNHDA and SQIVND (reference sequence).

The chain employs TRBV5-1 and TRBJ2-7, with 7 bases aligning to TRBD1. Germline CDR1 is SGHRS and CDR2 is YFSETQ. The ends lost 0 bases at V and 2 bases at J; junction bases unmatched: 8. The CDR3 loop spans 16 amino acids. DNA of the CDR3: TGCGCCAGCAGCTTGGCCACAGGACAGGCGGCCTACGAGCAGTACTTC. This encodes CASSLATGQAAYEQYF.

The CDR3 DNA follows: TGTGCCAGCAGCTTAATGGCCAGCACAGATACGCAGTATTTT. As protein: CASSLMASTDTQYF. The chain employs TRBV7-2 and TRBJ2-3; unclear D gene. The germline V gene has CDR1 SGHTA and CDR2 FQGNSA. This CDR3 has 14 residues. Deletions cut 2 bases from V and 0 bases from J, with 6 bases between.

The sample holds a few counts of this clone. This chain links TRBV19 with TRBJ2-7; 8 bases match TRBD2. Germline V lookup: CDR1 LNHDA, CDR2 SQIVND (reference sequence). CDR3 length equals 15 residues. J gave up 0 bases and V 5 bases, and 6 bases lay outside the gene matches. The CDR3 loop is CASSPRGGFSYEQYF. The CDR3 nucleotides read TGTGCCAGTAGTCCTCGGGGGGGATTCTCCTACGAGCAGTACTTC.

The rearrangement joins TRBV5-1 to TRBJ2-2, with a weak D call TRBD1 (5 bases). The germline V gene encodes CDR1 SGHRS and CDR2 YFSETQ. Deletions cut 0 bases from V and 4 bases from J, with 10 bases between. The CDR3 runs to 15 residues. The CDR3 coding sequence is TGCGCCAGCAGCTTGGTCCCAGGGCCCACCGGGGAGCTGTTTTTT. Its protein product is CASSLVPGPTGELFF.

The chain combines TRBV5-6 with TRBJ2-2; a weak D match, TRBD1 (6 bases). V lost 2 bases, J lost 1 base, and 9 bases lay in between. Germline V CDR1 and CDR2: SGHDT, YYEEEE. The CDR3 runs to 15 residues. CDR3: CASSLETGNTGELFF. CDR3 nucleotides: TGTGCCAGCAGCTTAGAGACAGGGAACACCGGGGAGCTGTTTTTT.

The rearrangement uses TRBV15 and TRBJ2-6, with 7 bases lining up with TRBD2. V trimming: 3 bases; J trimming: 1 base; junction bases outside the gene matches: 3. The germline gives CDR1 LNHNV, CDR2 YYDKDF (reference sequence). CDR3 length equals 16 residues. CDR3: CATSRGRVSGANVLTF. The CDR3 DNA is TGTGCCACCAGCAGGGGGAGGGTATCTGGGGCCAACGTCCTGACTTTC.

The CDR3 coding sequence is TGTGCCAGCAGGACAGGGCGTGGAAGCAATCAGCCCCAGCATTTT. It translates to CASRTGRGSNQPQHF. The chain has TRBV2 and TRBJ1-5; TRBD1 agrees at 7 bases. Germline V gene sequence: CDR1 SNHLY, CDR2 FYNNEI. V shed 6 bases and J 1 base; nucleotides not matched to a gene: 6. The CDR3 length is 15 residues.

The rearrangement links TRBV7-8 to TRBJ2-1; D remains ambiguous. Trimming removed 6 bases at V and 8 bases at J, with 14 bases between. The germline CDR1 and CDR2 sequences are SGHVS and FQNEAQ. The CDR3 length is 13 residues. CDR3 sequence: CASRLQIRDEQFF. The CDR3 DNA reads TGTGCCAGCAGACTTCAAATTCGGGATGAGCAGTTCTTC.

This clone came up once. This rearrangement joins TRBV5-6 to TRBJ1-5; a weak D match, TRBD1 (6 bases). The V gene's germline CDR1 is SGHDT and CDR2 YYEEEE. The CDR3 contains 15 residues. V dropped 3 bases and J dropped 7 bases, with 17 bases sitting between them. The CDR3 nucleotides read TGTGCCAGCAGCTCGACAGGAGCGGCCAGACAGCCCCAGCATTTT. This translates into CASSSTGAARQPQHF.

This chain joins TRBV6-1 and TRBJ2-7, with 7 bases identical to TRBD2. The CDR3 has 13 residues. Germline-derived CDR1 and CDR2 are MNHNS and SASEGT. V lost 10 bases to trimming and J lost 3 bases; unmatched junction nucleotides: 9. This CDR3 is CATTKAGFYEQYF. For the CDR3, the DNA is TGTGCCACCACCAAAGCGGGGTTCTACGAGCAGTACTTC.

This clone was found a few times. The chain combines TRBV9 with TRBJ1-2; 7 bases are shared with TRBD1. CDR1 and CDR2 (germline): SGDLS, YYNGEE. J gave up 8 bases and V 7 bases, and 11 bases lay outside the gene matches. The CDR3 consists of 13 residues. The CDR3 loop is CASGQALGGGYTF. CDR3 in DNA: TGTGCCAGCGGACAGGCCCTTGGTGGAGGCTACACCTTC.

CDR3 residues: CASSLDAGGTPYEQYF. The CDR3, as DNA: TGCGCCAGCAGCTTGGATGCGGGAGGGACCCCCTACGAGCAGTACTTC. This sequence joins TRBV5-1 and TRBJ2-7; the match to TRBD2 covers 9 bases. The germline gives CDR1 SGHRS, CDR2 YFSETQ. V shed 0 bases and J 2 bases; nucleotides not matched to a gene: 6. This CDR3 region has 16 residues.

The V call is TRBV6-5, the J call TRBJ2-1, with 8 positions matching TRBD1. Germline V gene lookup returns CDR1 MNHEY and CDR2 SVGAGI. The trim removed 6 bases at V and 0 bases at J, leaving 4 bases unmatched. CDR3 length: 15 amino acids. CDR3: CASRRQGSSYNEQFF. In nucleotides, the CDR3 is TGTGCCAGCAGGAGACAGGGGTCCTCCTACAATGAGCAGTTCTTC.

The V and J genes are TRBV2 and TRBJ2-7; 10 positions agree with TRBD1. Trimming took 5 bases from V and 6 from J; bases not matched to a gene: 7. This CDR3 contains 14 residues. Germline loops: CDR1 SNHLY, CDR2 FYNNEI. The CDR3 DNA reads TGTGCCAGCAGTTCTAGGACAGGGGGATCCGAGCAGTACTTC. Its translation: CASSSRTGGSEQYF.

The V call is TRBV5-1, the J call TRBJ2-5; TRBD1 agrees at 7 bases. CDR1 and CDR2 (germline): SGHRS, YFSETQ. The CDR3 length is 16 residues. V trimming: 3 bases; J trimming: 3 bases; junction bases outside the gene matches: 11. The CDR3 DNA reads TGCGCCAGCAGCTGGCCTATGACAGGGTCGAAAGAGACCCAGTACTTC. It codes for CASSWPMTGSKETQYF.

A few counts support this clone. The rearrangement links TRBV28 to TRBJ1-2, with D hard to call. Trimming removed 5 bases at V and 1 base at J, with 11 bases between. The CDR3 sequence is 14 residues long. Looked up from germline, CDR1 is MDHEN and CDR2 is SYDVKM. The CDR3: CASSLRDYNYGYTF. The CDR3 DNA sequence: TGTGCCAGCAGTCTCAGAGACTATAACTATGGCTACACCTTC.

The J gene is TRBJ1-1, the V gene TRBV10-3; maybe TRBD1 (6 bases). Germline lookup yields CDR1 ENHRY and CDR2 SYGVKD. With 4 bases removed from V and 3 bases from J, the gap between germline ends came to 9 bases. There are 13 residues in the CDR3. The CDR3 DNA sequence: TGTGCCATCAGTGGGGGGACATACACTGAAGCTTTCTTT. Translated, it gives CAISGGTYTEAFF.

The chain combines TRBV7-2 with TRBJ2-1; TRBD2 aligns across 11 bases. Trimming took 11 bases from V and 6 from J; bases not matched to a gene: 9. There are 14 residues in the CDR3. CDR1 is SGHTA and CDR2 is FQGNSA in the germline V gene. CDR3 in amino acids: CAQVLAGGGNEQFF. In DNA, the CDR3 is TGTGCCCAAGTCCTAGCGGGGGGCGGCAATGAGCAGTTCTTC.

This sequence joins TRBV5-1 and TRBJ2-2, with 12 bases matching TRBD2. The CDR3 is 15 residues long. V gave up 2 bases and J gave up 4 bases; unmatched junction bases: 0. Germline V gives CDR1 SGHRS, CDR2 YFSETQ. The CDR3 DNA reads as TGCGCCAGCAGCTTACTAGCGGGAGGCACCGGGGAGCTGTTTTTT. Translation: CASSLLAGGTGELFF.

In this sample, this clone turned up once. The chain has TRBV30 and TRBJ1-4, with a possible D match to TRBD1 (6 bases). The CDR3 extends over 14 amino acids. Trimming stripped 1 base from V and 8 bases from J, with 14 bases between. The germline V gene has CDR1 GTSNPN and CDR2 SVGIG (reference sequence). The CDR3 sequence is CAWSEIQGREKLFF. The CDR3 region has the DNA TGTGCCTGGAGTGAGATACAGGGCCGGGAAAAACTGTTTTTT.

This sequence joins TRBV19 and TRBJ2-6; 7 bases agree with TRBD1. CDR1 LNHDA and CDR2 SQIVND come from the germline V gene (reference sequence). V lost 5 bases, J lost 0 bases, and 7 bases stayed unmatched. The CDR3 totals 17 residues. For the CDR3, the DNA is TGTGCCAGTAGTTCCCGGACAGGCGGCTCTGGGGCCAACGTCCTGACTTTC. Protein: CASSSRTGGSGANVLTF.